The 2 T cell receptor beta chains in this list originate from one sample, sequenced in a study of blood T cell repertoires in COVID-19. Sequencing was performed with immunoSEQ multiplex PCR; in TCRdb, only in-frame clones are kept and a portion is missing. The sample includes roughly 40,000 clones, 65% to 90% seen only once; the top ten take approximately 9.9%. The sample comprised peripheral blood. These receptors all come from a human donor in a cohort sampled during active COVID-19.

This chain joins TRBV10-3 and TRBJ1-4; D gene uncertain. Deletions cut 3 bases from V and 8 bases from J, with 13 bases between. This CDR3 is 14 amino acids long. Germline V gives CDR1 ENHRY, CDR2 SYGVKD. CDR3 sequence: CAISDRGMGEKLFF. The CDR3, as DNA: TGTGCCATCAGTGATCGGGGAATGGGGGAAAAACTGTTTTTT.

This CDR3 reads CASSLAGQVYEKLFF. The DNA for the CDR3 is TGCGCCAGCAGCTTGGCCGGTCAGGTATATGAAAAACTGTTTTTT. The J gene is TRBJ1-4, the V gene TRBV5-1; D not certain. V was clipped by 0 bases and J by 6 bases, with 12 bases between them. The CDR3 loop spans 15 amino acids. CDR1 and CDR2 (germline): SGHRS, YFSETQ.